The 10 T cell receptor beta chains in this list originate from one sample, sequenced in a study of T cell responses to AZD1222 COVID-19 vaccine. Sequencing was performed with immunoSEQ multiplex PCR; in TCRdb, only in-frame clones are kept and a portion is missing. The table includes some 47,000 clones, approximately 83% detected once. The material was peripheral blood, obtained on day 0 of AZD1222 vaccination. These receptors originate from an adult in good health.

V is TRBV7-2 and J is TRBJ1-2; D might be TRBD1 (6 bases). V lost 5 bases and J lost 2, with 12 bases in between. The germline V gene has CDR1 SGHTA and CDR2 FQGNSA. The CDR3 is made up of 14 amino acids. CDR3 sequence (DNA): TGTGCCAGCAGCCTATGGACAGACAACTATGGCTACACCTTC. This gives the protein CASSLWTDNYGYTF.

The chain couples TRBV10-3 to TRBJ2-3, with D uncertain. The V end was cut by 0 bases, the J end by 0 bases, with 10 bases between. Germline CDR1 reads ENHRY; CDR2 reads SYGVKD. The CDR3 is 16 residues long. CDR3: CAISESKLMSTDTQYF. In DNA, the CDR3 is TGTGCCATCAGTGAGTCGAAACTAATGAGCACAGATACGCAGTATTTT.

This clone is labeled as medium-sized. CDR3 bases: TGTGCCAGCAGCTTGGGGGCAGGAGCCTCCTACGAGCAGTACTTC. Translation gives CASSLGAGASYEQYF. This sequence joins TRBV5-4 and TRBJ2-7, with D unclear. Deletions cut 0 bases from V and 0 bases from J, with 10 bases between. This CDR3 has 15 residues. Per germline, CDR1 SGHNT and CDR2 YYREEE (reference sequence).

The chain couples TRBV28 to TRBJ2-7; no clear D gene. Germline V gives CDR1 MDHEN, CDR2 SYDVKM. This CDR3 has 11 residues. Trimming shortened V by 6 bases and J by 3 bases, and 6 bases separated the two germline ends. CDR3 nucleotide sequence: TGTGCCAGCAGCCTCCACTACGAGCAGTACTTC. Residues: CASSLHYEQYF.

The V call is TRBV9, the J call TRBJ2-7; D not certain. V was clipped by 0 bases and J by 0 bases, with 10 bases between them. The CDR3 is made up of 15 amino acids. CDR1 is SGDLS, CDR2 YYNGEE, per germline. The CDR3 DNA follows: TGTGCCAGCAGCGTAGCCCTCCGGTTCTCCTACGAGCAGTACTTC. As protein: CASSVALRFSYEQYF.

The chain is built from TRBV9 and TRBJ1-2; 11 bases are a match to TRBD1. Trimming cost V 2 bases and J 14 bases; bases outside gene matches: 14. Germline loops: CDR1 SGDLS, CDR2 YYNGEE. This CDR3 is built from 15 residues. CDR3 bases: TGTGCCAGCAGCGTGTACAGAGGACAGGGGGCGCGGATAACCTTC. Translated, it gives CASSVYRGQGARITF.

The genes are TRBV28 and TRBJ2-3; 10 nucleotides agree with TRBD2. In germline, CDR1 is MDHEN, CDR2 SYDVKM. The V and J ends lost 8 bases and 3 bases, in that order; junction bases with no gene match: 5. There are 14 residues in the CDR3. CDR3 coding DNA: TGTGCCAGCGAGCGGGGGGGCCTGACAGATACGCAGTATTTT. It codes for CASERGGLTDTQYF.

This chain uses TRBV10-3 with TRBJ2-1; maybe TRBD2 (6 bases). V lost 7 bases and J lost 6, with 19 bases in between. The V gene's germline CDR1 is ENHRY and CDR2 SYGVKD. CDR3 length: 15 amino acids. CDR3 protein: CAINIADAGGNEQFF. The CDR3 coding sequence is TGTGCCATCAACATAGCGGACGCGGGCGGCAATGAGCAGTTCTTC.

This clone occurred once. The CDR3 loop is CASSPLGRGGSNQPQHF. The CDR3 bases are TGTGCCAGCAGTCCACTCGGGAGGGGAGGGAGCAATCAGCCCCAGCATTTT. The chain combines TRBV6-6 with TRBJ1-5; possible D gene TRBD1, 5 bases. The CDR3 totals 17 residues. V lost 5 bases and J 1 base, leaving 18 bases between the germline ends. The germline CDR1 and CDR2 sequences are MNHNY and SVGAGI (reference sequence).

The chain links TRBV5-4 to TRBJ2-2; maybe TRBD2 (6 bases). Germline CDR1 SGHNT, CDR2 YYREEE (reference sequence). The CDR3 is 13 amino acids. V was cut by 4 bases and J by 7 bases, with 11 bases left in between. The CDR3 nucleotides read TGTGCCAGCAGCCCGGGGGAGTTCGGGGAGCTGTTTTTT. Translation gives CASSPGEFGELFF.